This T cell receptor beta chain derives from a study of cytomegalovirus exposure and HLA in healthy donors (dated by TCRdb to 2015 to 2018). For the study in its entirety: An earlier analysis of fewer than 750 of the donors reported 276 Gb of sequence data and 90 million to 120 million unique TCR beta sequences obtained from roughly 170 million T cells. An early release covering 500 to 750 HLA-typed donors comprised 250 to 350 gigabases of sequencing data and around 86 million unique TCR sequences. Both class I and class II loci were covered by HLA typing, at four-digit resolution. The T cell repertoires of 550 to 850 subjects were profiled by immunosequencing and related to cytomegalovirus serostatus. The study aimed to test whether cataloging public T cell receptors could reveal signatures of past pathogen exposure. In an earlier analysis of more than 550 of the donors, high-throughput TCR beta sequencing was used to judge whether each TCR beta V gene segment behaved as functional or pseudogenic. A later genetic analysis took genome-wide SNP genotypes for about three fifths of the roughly 700 donors and used that subset as a discovery cohort. The genetic ancestry cluster associated with self-reported Caucasian donors included about 81% of the 398 genotyped donors. Across approximately 400 genotyped donors of the cohort, an average of approximately 200,000 unique TCR beta nucleotide sequences per donor were sequenced, and around 20% of those sequences were non-productive. Roughly 5 DR-DQ haplotypes were handled as single units for association and clustering, since linkage in the cohort was strong. All discovery cohort repertoires had been generated using a single sequencing platform. In a later analysis, previously published TCR beta repertoires from roughly 710 donors were re-analyzed and high-resolution HLA genotyping was added so that TCR occurrence patterns could be studied. Alongside the repertoire data, information on donor age, sex, ethnicity and CMV serostatus was compiled. Along with the roughly 700-subject first cohort, a separate validation cohort of over a hundred different subjects was used. The study combined high-throughput TCR immunosequencing, statistical association of individual TCRs with disease status, and machine learning to predict cytomegalovirus infection status. Typing coverage differed by locus: A, B, C, DRB1 and DQB1 were typed in about 629-640 donors, DQA1 in about 500, DPA1 in over 600, and DPB1 in just under 490. The later analysis used no new phenotypic data to find candidate immune exposures, relying instead on TCR beta sequences and their occurrence across donors.

A remark on this clone: There is no known antigen for this receptor. It has no much larger one-base neighbor in the sample; base qualities were not kept.

Beyond this particular receptor, the publication reports: The classifier was reported to diagnose cytomegalovirus status with high specificity and sensitivity in both the original cohort and the validation cohort. This cohort had only TCR beta chains sequenced, and the lack of alpha or paired-chain data limited which features could be detected. Some IMGT-functional V segments, including TRBV6-2 and TRBV6-3, could not be distinguished by the 87-base-pair reads and were therefore excluded. The sequencing pipeline was judged likely to have produced a cluster of highly shared sequence variants as a technical artifact. The presence/absence analyses assumed that sequencing depth was roughly uniform across donors, and that assumption may not be true. A later analysis found that TCR association rates varied across HLA loci, with DRB1 alleles showing the most associated TCRs and HLA-C alleles the fewest. The study listed 150 to 200 TCR beta chains as associated with cytomegalovirus. A later analysis found that most CMV-associated TCR beta chains appeared HLA-restricted, with HLA associations seemingly driven largely by CMV exposure. The authors suggested that the approach could potentially be generalized to other disease states and immunological phenotypes. Linkage disequilibrium might explain the correlated functional status among segregating V segments, but an unknown experimental factor could not be excluded. In a later analysis, several top co-occurrence clusters were reported to appear linked to parvovirus B19, influenza, CMV and Epstein-Barr virus. Compared with the 666-donor mean, donors in an Asian-associated ancestry cluster had fewer N-insertions in productive TCRs, according to a later genetic analysis. In an earlier analysis of 587 of the donors, most TCR beta V segments appeared in productive rearrangements about 90% or about 30% of the time, broadly matching IMGT annotations. V-gene and J-gene trimming of TCR beta chains was associated with a missense DCLRE1C variant in a later genetic analysis, and the association was replicated in an independent cohort. When HLA alleles, especially DR and DQ, strongly co-occurred, attributing TCR associations to individual alleles was difficult. Across donors, most TCR sequences were observed very rarely, whereas some public TCRs were present in many individuals. In a later analysis, HLA-associated TCR beta chains were found to be more clonally expanded and to have lower generation probabilities than equally common non-associated chains. Because counts were too low, more than 15 rarely observed V segments, including chromosome 9 orphons, were excluded from the earlier analysis of 587 of the donors. A further reported finding was that TCR beta sequences accurately predicted the HLA-A and HLA-B alleles for most subjects in the first cohort. HLA typing was unavailable for some donors at each locus, so association tests used only the typed subset. A later analysis associated 15,000 or so TCR beta sequences with specific HLA alleles at a false discovery rate of 0.05. A few of the identified cytomegalovirus-associated TCR beta chains were confirmed in vitro to be specific for cytomegalovirus antigens. CMV serostatus was the only immune exposure information available for the cohort.

In total, roughly 710 healthy bone marrow donors made up the cohort. At the time of sampling, all cohort members were nominally healthy, though unrecorded immune exposures were likely present. The donor tested CMV seronegative, placing the donor among the 350 or so seronegative members of the cohort. Every donor gave a peripheral blood sample, and the peripheral blood mononuclear cells from that sample were used for TCR beta sequencing. Genomic DNA extraction from the blood cell samples was performed with the Qiagen DNeasy Blood Extraction Kit. Germline trimming: 4 bases from V, 0 bases from J; junction bases outside gene matches: 6. The germline V gene sets CDR1 to MNHNS and CDR2 to SASEGT. CDR3 length: 15 amino acids, cysteine to phenylalanine. Left in the record is the CDR3 DNA by itself, 45 bases read in frame from the first base. Library preparation used the immunoSEQ multiplex PCR assay. The multiplex PCR relied on a mix of 60 forward primers for TCR Vbeta segments and 13 reverse primers for TCR Jbeta segments. The CDR3 region of rearranged TCR beta genes was amplified from genomic DNA by a multiplex PCR assay. The amplified TCR beta libraries were sequenced on the Illumina HiSeq System as 87-base-pair reads. Turning to the authors' computational methods: A later analysis counted approximately 84 million unique TCR beta chains across the 666 repertoires, and approximately 11 million of these chains were shared by at least two donors. To remove PCR and sequencing errors, raw reads were error-corrected and collapsed into unique sequences using a nearest-neighbor algorithm that merged closely related sequences. V, D and J gene segments were assigned by aligning CDR3 sequences to IMGT reference sequences. For a sequence to be retained, a match of at least six nucleotides to both a V gene segment and a J gene segment was required. Rearrangements were called productive when the CDR3 lacked stop codons and stayed in frame with V and J; all others were non-productive. Following IMGT convention, CDR3 was defined as the stretch from the second conserved V-encoded cysteine up to the conserved J-encoded phenylalanine. Sequences without an unambiguous match to a single V gene segment were excluded from the earlier analysis of almost 600 of the donors. An earlier analysis of over 450 of the donors classified V segments as functional when productive rearrangements were above 56.7% and as segregating when the standard deviation between donors was above 5%. A statistical classification framework was built for diagnosing cytomegalovirus status from the catalog of TCR beta chain sequences. In a later analysis, TCR nucleotide sequences were compared against IMGT/GENE-DB human TR gene sequences so that V and J genes could be assigned. A later analysis assigned CDR3 sequences and most-parsimonious VDJ recombination scenarios with the TCRdist pipeline. A later analysis defined each TCR beta chain by its CDR3 amino acid sequence plus V-gene family, and excluded reads lacking a unique V-gene family. As a way to deal with suspected cross-contamination and a sequencing artifact, a later analysis dropped roughly 620 nucleotide sequences that were highly shared and had low generation probability. In a later analysis, a clonal expansion index was calculated for each public chain from normalized within-repertoire ranks of inferred template counts. A later analysis computed generation probabilities with a VDJ recombination model fitted to out-of-frame rearrangements, and checked the results against IGoR. Hypergeometric tests were used in a later analysis to score TCR-TCR, TCR-HLA and TCR-CMV co-occurrence, with a repertoire-size bias correction applied to the TCR pairs. In a later analysis, false discovery rates were estimated by permuting HLA or CMV assignments 20 times. In a later analysis, co-occurring TCRs were grouped using DBSCAN, and TCRdist sequence similarity was added for clustering within HLA-allele-positive subsets. Repertoires with fewer than 30,000 or more than 120,000 public chains were left out of co-occurrence clustering, as were a handful of repertoires with anomalous nucleotide sharing. This is the immuneACCESS table as TCRdb keeps it, with only in-frame sequences that have V and J called. A part of the clones is gone; compared with another copy, unresolved V genes explain less than half, and the rest is unexplained. Clonal size and the V and J genes are those of that table, whereas D and trimming came from the DNA. The sample has tens of thousands of clones on record, over 70% of them singletons. Roughly an eighth of the sample is in the top ten clones.

The origin of this receptor is a man between 65 and 79 years old in good health and CMV-seronegative. Specimen: PBMCs. Rearrangement joined TRBV6-1 to TRBJ2-7; TRBD1 fits 7 bases in the junction. The CDR3 region: CASSAARDSSYEQYF. The bases are TGTGCCAGCAGTGCTGCCCGGGACAGCTCCTACGAGCAGTACTTC.